These T cell receptor beta chains were read from a single sample in a study of blood T cell repertoires in COVID-19. Method: immunoSEQ multiplex PCR; TCRdb's copy keeps in-frame clones and lacks some. The data hold roughly 400,000 clones, with approximately 91% observed a single time. The sequenced sample was PBMCs or T cells enriched from blood (not recorded which). These receptors originate from a woman between 18 and 29 years old who had been exposed to COVID-19. CDR3s include the opening cysteine and the closing phenylalanine or tryptophan. Each record gives: clone size, D gene, J gene, V gene, CDR3 protein, CDR3 DNA. The D gene is left open where the match is weak. The listing skips clone size in some rows; elsewhere it reads once, few, many or a size class.

clone size: -; D gene: TRBD1; J gene: TRBJ1-1; V gene: TRBV28; CDR3 protein: CASSFMDNRGNTEAFF; CDR3 DNA: TGTGCCAGCAGTTTTATGGATAACAGGGGGAACACTGAAGCTTTCTTT
clone size: -; D gene: -; J gene: TRBJ2-7; V gene: TRBV28; CDR3 protein: CATQVPYEQYF; CDR3 DNA: TGTGCCACTCAGGTCCCGTACGAGCAGTACTTC
clone size: -; D gene: TRBD1; J gene: TRBJ1-1; V gene: TRBV6-2/TRBV6-3; CDR3 protein: CASSYSPGGPNTEAFF; CDR3 DNA: TGTGCCAGCAGTTACTCCCCAGGGGGCCCGAACACTGAAGCTTTCTTT
clone size: -; D gene: TRBD1; J gene: TRBJ2-2; V gene: TRBV4-1; CDR3 protein: CASSDGQGGTGELFF; CDR3 DNA: TGCGCCAGCAGCGACGGACAGGGAGGCACCGGGGAGCTGTTTTTT
clone size: once; D gene: -; J gene: TRBJ1-1; V gene: TRBV7-9; CDR3 protein: CASSFSRDSEAFF; CDR3 DNA: TGTGCCAGCAGCTTCTCCAGGGATAGTGAAGCTTTCTTT
clone size: -; D gene: -; J gene: TRBJ2-3; V gene: TRBV5-5; CDR3 protein: CASSPGAAGDFDTQYF; CDR3 DNA: TGTGCCAGCAGCCCTGGCGCCGCCGGGGATTTTGATACGCAGTATTTT
clone size: -; D gene: -; J gene: TRBJ1-1; V gene: TRBV18; CDR3 protein: CASSATPGHPRTEAFF; CDR3 DNA: TGTGCCAGCTCAGCCACACCGGGACACCCGCGGACTGAAGCTTTCTTT
clone size: -; D gene: -; J gene: TRBJ2-2; V gene: TRBV5-5; CDR3 protein: CASSFTSTGELFF; CDR3 DNA: TGTGCCAGCAGCTTTACTAGCACCGGGGAGCTGTTTTTT
clone size: -; D gene: TRBD2; J gene: TRBJ2-1; V gene: TRBV27; CDR3 protein: CASSLLAGASYNEQFF; CDR3 DNA: TGTGCCAGCAGTCTACTAGCGGGAGCATCCTACAATGAGCAGTTCTTC
clone size: -; D gene: -; J gene: TRBJ2-7; V gene: TRBV27; CDR3 protein: CASSLEGMNDYEQYF; CDR3 DNA: TGTGCCAGCAGTTTGGAGGGCATGAATGACTACGAGCAGTACTTC
clone size: -; D gene: TRBD1; J gene: TRBJ2-7; V gene: TRBV28; CDR3 protein: CASSFPDRVYEQYF; CDR3 DNA: TGTGCCAGCAGTTTCCCCGACAGGGTCTACGAGCAGTACTTC